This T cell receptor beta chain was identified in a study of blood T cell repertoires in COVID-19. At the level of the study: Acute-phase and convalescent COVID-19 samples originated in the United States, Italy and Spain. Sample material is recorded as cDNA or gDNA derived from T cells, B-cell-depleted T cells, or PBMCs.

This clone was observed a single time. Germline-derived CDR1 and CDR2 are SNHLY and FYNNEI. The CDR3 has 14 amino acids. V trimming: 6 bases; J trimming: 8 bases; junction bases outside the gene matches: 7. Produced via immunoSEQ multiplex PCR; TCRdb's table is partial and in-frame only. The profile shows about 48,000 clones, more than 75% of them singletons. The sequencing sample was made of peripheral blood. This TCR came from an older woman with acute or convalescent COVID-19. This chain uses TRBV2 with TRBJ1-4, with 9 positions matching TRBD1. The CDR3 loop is CASRVQGAGEKLFF. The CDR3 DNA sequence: TGTGCCAGCAGGGTACAGGGGGCAGGGGAAAAACTGTTTTTT.